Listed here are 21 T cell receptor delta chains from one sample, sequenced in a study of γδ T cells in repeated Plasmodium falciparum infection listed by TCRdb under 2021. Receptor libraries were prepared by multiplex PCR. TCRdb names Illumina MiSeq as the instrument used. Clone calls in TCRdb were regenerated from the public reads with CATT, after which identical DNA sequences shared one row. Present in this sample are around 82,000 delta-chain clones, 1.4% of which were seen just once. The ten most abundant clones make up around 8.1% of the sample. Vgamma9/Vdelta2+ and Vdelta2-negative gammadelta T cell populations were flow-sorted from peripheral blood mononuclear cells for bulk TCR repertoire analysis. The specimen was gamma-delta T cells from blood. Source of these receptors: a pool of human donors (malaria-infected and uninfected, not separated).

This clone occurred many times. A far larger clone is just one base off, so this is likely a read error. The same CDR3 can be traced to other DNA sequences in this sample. CDR3 amino acids: CAYRSQSFLSLWGYLGLIF. CDR3 sequence (DNA): TGTGCTTATAGGAGCCAATCATTCCTATCTTTGTGGGGGTACCTTGGACTCATCTTT. This chain connects TRAV38-2/DV8 to TRDJ1; D could derive from TRDD2 or TRDD3 (6 bases each). CDR1 is TSESDYY, CDR2 QEAYKQQN, per germline. CDR3 size: 19 residues. V shed 1 base and J shed 10 bases, with 32 bases lying between them.

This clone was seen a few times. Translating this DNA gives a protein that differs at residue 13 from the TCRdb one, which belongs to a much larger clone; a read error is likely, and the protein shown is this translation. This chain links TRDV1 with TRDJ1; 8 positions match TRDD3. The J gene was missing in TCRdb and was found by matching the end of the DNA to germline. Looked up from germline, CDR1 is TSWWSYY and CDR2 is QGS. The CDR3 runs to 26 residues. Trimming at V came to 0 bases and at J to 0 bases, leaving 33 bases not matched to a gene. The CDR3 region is CALGELGVKGFSIGGFSHLYTDKLIF. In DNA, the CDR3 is TGTGCTCTTGGGGAACTAGGAGTCAAAGGCTTTTCGATTGGGGGATTCTCACACCTGTACACCGATAAACTCATCTTT.

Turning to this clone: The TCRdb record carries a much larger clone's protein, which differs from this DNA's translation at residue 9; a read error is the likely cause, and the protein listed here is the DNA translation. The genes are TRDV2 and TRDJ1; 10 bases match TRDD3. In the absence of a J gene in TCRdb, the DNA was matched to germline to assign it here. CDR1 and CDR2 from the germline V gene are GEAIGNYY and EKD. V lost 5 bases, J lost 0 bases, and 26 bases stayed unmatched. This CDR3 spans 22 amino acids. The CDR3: CACGGTLPMTVLGDRYTDKLIF. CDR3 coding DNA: TGTGCCTGTGGGGGGACCCTTCCTATGACTGTACTGGGGGATCGGTACACCGATAAACTCATCTTT.

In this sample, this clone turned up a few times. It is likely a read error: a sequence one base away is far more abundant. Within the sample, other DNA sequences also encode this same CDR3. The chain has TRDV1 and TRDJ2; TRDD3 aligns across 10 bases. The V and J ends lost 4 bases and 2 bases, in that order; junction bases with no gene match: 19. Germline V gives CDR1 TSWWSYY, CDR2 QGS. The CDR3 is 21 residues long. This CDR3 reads CALGVSSYWGIQTSLTAQLFF. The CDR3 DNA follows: TGTGCTCTTGGGGTTTCCTCGTACTGGGGGATCCAAACTTCCTTGACAGCACAACTCTTCTTT.

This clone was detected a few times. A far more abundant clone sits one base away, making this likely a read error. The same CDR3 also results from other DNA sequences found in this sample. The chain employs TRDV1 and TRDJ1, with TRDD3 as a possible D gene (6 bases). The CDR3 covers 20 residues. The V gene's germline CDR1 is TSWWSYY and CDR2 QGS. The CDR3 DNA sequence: TGTGCTCTTGGGGAACAAGTCGGTTGGGGGTCATACTCATACACCGATAAGCTCATCTTT. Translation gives CALGEQVGWGSYSYTDKLIF.

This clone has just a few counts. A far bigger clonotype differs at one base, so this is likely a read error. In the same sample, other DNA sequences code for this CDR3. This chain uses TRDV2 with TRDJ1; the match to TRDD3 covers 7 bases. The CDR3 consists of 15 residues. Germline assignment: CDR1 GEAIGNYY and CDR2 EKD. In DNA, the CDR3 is TGTGCCTACATCTGGGGGTTATCGTACACCGATAAACTCATCTTC. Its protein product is CAYIWGLSYTDKLIF.

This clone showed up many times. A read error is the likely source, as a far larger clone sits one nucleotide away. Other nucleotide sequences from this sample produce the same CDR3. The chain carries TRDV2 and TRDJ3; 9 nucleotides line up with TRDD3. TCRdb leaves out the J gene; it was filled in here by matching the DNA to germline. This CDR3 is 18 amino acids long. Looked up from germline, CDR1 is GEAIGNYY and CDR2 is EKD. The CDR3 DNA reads TGTGCCTGCGACACCGGGGGATACTCGTCCTGGGACACCCGACAGATGTTTTTC. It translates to CACDTGGYSSWDTRQMFF.

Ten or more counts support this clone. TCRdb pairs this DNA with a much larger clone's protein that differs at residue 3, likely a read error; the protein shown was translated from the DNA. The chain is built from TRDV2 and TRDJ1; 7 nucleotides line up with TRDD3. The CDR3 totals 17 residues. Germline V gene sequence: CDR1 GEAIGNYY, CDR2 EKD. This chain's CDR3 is CAYDTVGEAPRTDKLIF. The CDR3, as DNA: TGTGCCTATGACACCGTGGGGGAGGCCCCGAGAACCGATAAACTCATCTTT.

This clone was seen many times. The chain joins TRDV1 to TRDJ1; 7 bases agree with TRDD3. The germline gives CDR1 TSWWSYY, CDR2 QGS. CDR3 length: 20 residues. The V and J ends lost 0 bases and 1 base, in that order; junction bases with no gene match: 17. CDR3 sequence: CALGELAIPYWGRPTDKLIF. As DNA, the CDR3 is TGTGCTCTTGGGGAACTAGCGATCCCTTACTGGGGAAGGCCCACCGATAAACTCATCTTT.

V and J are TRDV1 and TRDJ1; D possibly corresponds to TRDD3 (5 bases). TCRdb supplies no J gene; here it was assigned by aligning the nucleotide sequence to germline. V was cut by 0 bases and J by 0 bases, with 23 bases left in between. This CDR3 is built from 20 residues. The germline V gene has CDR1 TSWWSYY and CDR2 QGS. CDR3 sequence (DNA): TGTGCTCTTGGGGAACTTCGGGAGGAACCCACTGGTTCTTACACCGATAAACTCATCTTT. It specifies CALGELREEPTGSYTDKLIF.

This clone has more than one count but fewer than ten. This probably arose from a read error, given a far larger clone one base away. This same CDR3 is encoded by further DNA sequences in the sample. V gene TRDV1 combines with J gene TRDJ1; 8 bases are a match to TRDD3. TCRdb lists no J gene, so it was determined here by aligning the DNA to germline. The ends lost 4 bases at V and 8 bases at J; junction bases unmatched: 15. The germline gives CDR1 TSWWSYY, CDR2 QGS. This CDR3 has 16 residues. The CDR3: CALGGLPRGGIRKLIF. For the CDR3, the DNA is TGTGCTCTTGGGGGCCTCCCGAGGGGAGGGATACGCAAACTCATCTTT.

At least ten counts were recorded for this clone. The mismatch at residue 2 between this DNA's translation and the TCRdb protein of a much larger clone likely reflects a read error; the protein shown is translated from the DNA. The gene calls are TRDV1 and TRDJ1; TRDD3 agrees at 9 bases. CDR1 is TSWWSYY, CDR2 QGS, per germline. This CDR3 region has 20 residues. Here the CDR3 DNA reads TGTTCTCTTGGGGAGGCTAGGAGGCTGGGGGATCCTTGGTACACCGATAAACTCATCTTT. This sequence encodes CSLGEARRLGDPWYTDKLIF.

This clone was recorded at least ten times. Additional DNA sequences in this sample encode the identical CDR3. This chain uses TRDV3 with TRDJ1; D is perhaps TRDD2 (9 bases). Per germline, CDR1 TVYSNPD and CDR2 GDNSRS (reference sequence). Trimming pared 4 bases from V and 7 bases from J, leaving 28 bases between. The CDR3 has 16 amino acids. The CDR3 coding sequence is TGTGCCTGCCCGCCTTCCTACGGAGGGATACGGGGTAAACTCATCTTT. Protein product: CACPPSYGGIRGKLIF. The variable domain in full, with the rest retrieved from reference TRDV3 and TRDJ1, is CDKVTQSSPDQTVASGSEVVLLCTYDTVYSNPDLFWYRIRPDYSFQFVFYGDNSRSEGADFTQGRFSVKHILTQKAFHLVISPVRTEDSATYYCACPPSYGGIRGKLIFGKGTRVTVEP.

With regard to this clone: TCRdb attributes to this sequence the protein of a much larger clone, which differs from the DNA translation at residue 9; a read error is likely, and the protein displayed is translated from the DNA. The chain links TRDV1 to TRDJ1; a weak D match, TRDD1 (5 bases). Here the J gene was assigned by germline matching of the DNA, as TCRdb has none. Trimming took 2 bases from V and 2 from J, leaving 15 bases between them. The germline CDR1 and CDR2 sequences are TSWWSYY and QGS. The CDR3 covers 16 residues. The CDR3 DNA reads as TGTGCTCTTGGGGAAGAAGAAATCCCTCTTACCGATAAACTCATCTTT. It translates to CALGEEEIPLTDKLIF.

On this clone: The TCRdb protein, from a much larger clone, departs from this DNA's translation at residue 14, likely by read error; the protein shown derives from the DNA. This chain's CDR3 is CACDLNIPWGIATGKLIF. CDR3 bases: TGTGCCTGTGACCTTAATATCCCCTGGGGGATAGCGACCGGTAAACTCATCTTT. The rearrangement links TRDV2 to TRDJ1; 10 nucleotides match TRDD3. Matching the DNA to germline supplied the J gene, which TCRdb does not give. Germline CDR1 is GEAIGNYY and CDR2 is EKD. CDR3 length equals 18 residues.

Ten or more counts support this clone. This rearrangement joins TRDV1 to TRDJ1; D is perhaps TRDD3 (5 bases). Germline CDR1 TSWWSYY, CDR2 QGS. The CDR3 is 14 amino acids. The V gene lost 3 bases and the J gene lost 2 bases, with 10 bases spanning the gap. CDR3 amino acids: CALGDRRGTDKLIF. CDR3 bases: TGTGCTCTTGGGGACCGACGGGGGACCGATAAACTCATCTTT.

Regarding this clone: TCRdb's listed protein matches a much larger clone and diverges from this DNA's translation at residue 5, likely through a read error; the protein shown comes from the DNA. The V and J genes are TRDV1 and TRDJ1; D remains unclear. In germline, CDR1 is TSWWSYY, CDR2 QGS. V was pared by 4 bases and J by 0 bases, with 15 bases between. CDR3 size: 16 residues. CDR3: CALGGRGRFNTDKLIF. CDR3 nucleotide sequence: TGTGCTCTTGGGGGACGGGGCCGTTTCAACACCGATAAACTCATCTTT.

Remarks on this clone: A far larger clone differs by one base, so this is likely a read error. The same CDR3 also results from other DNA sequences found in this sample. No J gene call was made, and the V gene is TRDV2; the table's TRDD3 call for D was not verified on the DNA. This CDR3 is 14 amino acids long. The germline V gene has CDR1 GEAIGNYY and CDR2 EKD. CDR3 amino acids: CACDPLGAIDKLIF. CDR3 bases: TGTGCCTGTGACCCCTTGGGGGCTATCGATAAACTCATCTTC.

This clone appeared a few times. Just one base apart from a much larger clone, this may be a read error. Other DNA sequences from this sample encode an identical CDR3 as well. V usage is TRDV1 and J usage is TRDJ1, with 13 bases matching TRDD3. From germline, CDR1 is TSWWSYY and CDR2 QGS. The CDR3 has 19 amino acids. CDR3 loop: CALGESSYWGIRYTDKLIF. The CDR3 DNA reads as TGTGCTCTTGGGGAATCTTCCTACTGGGGGATACGGTACACCGATAAGCTCATCTTT.

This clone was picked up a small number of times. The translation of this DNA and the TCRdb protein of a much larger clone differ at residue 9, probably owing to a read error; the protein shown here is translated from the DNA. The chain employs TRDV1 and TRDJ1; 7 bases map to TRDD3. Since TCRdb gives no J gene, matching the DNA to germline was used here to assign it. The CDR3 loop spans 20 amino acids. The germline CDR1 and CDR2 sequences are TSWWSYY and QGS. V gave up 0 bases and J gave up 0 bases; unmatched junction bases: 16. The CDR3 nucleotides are TGTGCTCTTGGGGAACTACTCCTTTCTAGTCTGGGGGTTAACACCGATAAACTCATCTTT. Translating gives CALGELLLSSLGVNTDKLIF.

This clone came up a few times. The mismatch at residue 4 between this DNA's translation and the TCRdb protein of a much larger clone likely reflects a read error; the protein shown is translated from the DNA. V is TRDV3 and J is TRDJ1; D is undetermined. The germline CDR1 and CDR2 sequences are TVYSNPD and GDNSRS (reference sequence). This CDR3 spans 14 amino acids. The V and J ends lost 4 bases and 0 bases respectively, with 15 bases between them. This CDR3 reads CAYCRETHTDKLIF. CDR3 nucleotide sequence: TGTGCCTATTGTAGGGAGACTCACACCGATAAACTCATCTTT.